This TCR beta chain is drawn from a study of blood T cell repertoires in COVID-19. Looking at the study overall: Sites in the United States, Italy and Spain provided acute and convalescent COVID-19 samples. Sources were T cells, B-cell-depleted T cells, or PBMCs; the material itself was cDNA or gDNA.

Original handling: Amplification of reference gene primers was used by the study to estimate nucleated cell counts. This table comes from immunoSEQ multiplex PCR, and its TCRdb copy is limited to in-frame clones, with some not included. V and J calls and clone size follow that table, whereas D and trimming were derived from the DNA. The data contain about 160,000 clones, around 80% of them seen just once; the ten biggest clones take up roughly 19%. The length of the CDR3 is 15 residues. V shed 0 bases, J shed 10 bases, and the junction held 7 bases outside the gene matches. Per the germline V gene, CDR1 is SGHNT and CDR2 is YYREEE (reference sequence). This clone is a singleton in its sample.

Material: peripheral blood. This receptor was obtained from an elderly woman with acute or convalescent COVID-19. This chain links TRBV5-4 with TRBJ1-6; TRBD1 aligns across 7 bases. The CDR3 coding sequence is TGTGCCAGCAGCTTGGGCGGACAGGTCGAATCACCCCTCCACTTT. It encodes CASSLGGQVESPLHF.